What follows are 24 T cell receptor beta chains derived from one specimen sequenced in a study of CD8+ T cells in alopecia areata listed by TCRdb under 2018. The library was made by the immunoSEQ multiplex PCR assay. To provide template for TCR sequencing, every sample had RNA extracted and reverse transcribed into cDNA. TCRdb limited this immuneACCESS table to in-frame rearrangements with V and J called. A share of clones is missing; checked studies link under half to unresolved V genes, and the rest is unexplained. The sample contains under 200,000 clones, around 60% of them found a single time. The top ten clonotypes cover 12% to 15% of the sample. The label giving this sample's time point can be read as: 24 weeks on oral tofacitinib. The sample's treatment or condition label is to be understood as: oral pan-JAK inhibitor, 5-10 mg twice daily. The sample consisted of CD4+ T cells sorted from blood, taken at week 24, from a patient treated with tofacitinib. The receptors were gathered from a human donor with alopecia areata.

The V call is TRBV25-1, the J call TRBJ2-5; 8 bases line up with TRBD1. The V and J ends lost 0 bases and 4 bases, in that order; junction bases with no gene match: 7. The CDR3 has 16 amino acids. The germline V gene has CDR1 MGHDK and CDR2 SYGVNS. This chain's CDR3 is CASSEYGQGAGETQYF. For the CDR3, the DNA is TGTGCCAGCAGTGAATATGGGCAGGGGGCCGGAGAGACCCAGTACTTC.

The chain employs TRBV27 and TRBJ1-1; the D gene is possibly TRBD1 (5 bases). Germline loops: CDR1 MNHEY, CDR2 SMNVEV (reference sequence). The V end was cut by 5 bases, the J end by 1 base, with 11 bases between. This CDR3 spans 14 amino acids. The CDR3 region is CASSIGTANTEAFF. The CDR3 DNA sequence: TGTGCCAGCAGTATCGGGACGGCGAACACTGAAGCTTTCTTT.

This clone was found a few times. This rearrangement joins TRBV6-5 to TRBJ1-2; the D gene is possibly TRBD1 (6 bases). CDR1 is MNHEY, CDR2 SVGAGI, per germline. V dropped 0 bases and J dropped 6 bases, with 17 bases sitting between them. The CDR3 is made up of 16 amino acids. The CDR3 reads CASSYSREVRGDGYTF. The CDR3 bases are TGTGCCAGCAGTTACTCGAGGGAGGTCAGGGGTGATGGCTACACCTTC.

J is TRBJ2-7 and V is TRBV29-1, with D perhaps TRBD1 (6 bases). The V end lost 1 base, the J end lost 3 bases, and 13 bases lay between the germline ends. This CDR3 comprises 14 residues. CDR1 is SQVTM and CDR2 is ANQGSEA in the germline V gene. The CDR3 here is CSVEGRGGNYEQYF. For the CDR3, the DNA is TGCAGCGTTGAAGGTAGAGGGGGAAACTACGAGCAGTACTTC.

The chain recombines TRBV6-5 with TRBJ2-4; TRBD2 matches 7 bases. CDR3 length: 14 residues. The germline V gene has CDR1 MNHEY and CDR2 SVGAGI. With V trimmed by 5 bases and J by 7 bases, 8 bases remained unmatched. The CDR3 bases are TGTGCCAGCAGTGAATGGGCGGGAGAGAACATTCAGTACTTC. This translates into CASSEWAGENIQYF.

Written as DNA, the CDR3 is TGTGCCTGGAGTGTACTCGGGACCCCAGGAAATTCACCCCTCCACTTT. This codes for CAWSVLGTPGNSPLHF. V gene TRBV30 combines with J gene TRBJ1-6; D might be TRBD1 (5 bases). The CDR3 length is 16 residues. Germline values: CDR1 GTSNPN, CDR2 SVGIG (reference sequence). The germline V and J ends were trimmed by 0 bases and 7 bases, with 16 bases remaining between them.

The V and J genes are TRBV5-6 and TRBJ1-1; possibly TRBD1 for D (6 bases). The CDR3 is made up of 15 amino acids. Trimming left V 4 bases short and J 5 bases short, with 18 bases between. Looked up from germline, CDR1 is SGHDT and CDR2 is YYEEEE. The CDR3 is CASSKVWGAGTEAFF. The CDR3 coding sequence is TGTGCCAGCAGCAAAGTCTGGGGGGCGGGAACTGAAGCTTTCTTT.

J is TRBJ1-5 and V is TRBV7-2, with unresolved D. The V and J ends lost 3 bases and 5 bases respectively, with 11 bases between them. This CDR3 contains 14 residues. Germline V gene lookup returns CDR1 SGHTA and CDR2 FQGNSA. CDR3 amino acids: CASSLSRADQPQHF. The CDR3 region has the DNA TGTGCCAGCAGCTTGTCTAGGGCCGATCAGCCCCAGCATTTT.

The V call is TRBV2, the J call TRBJ2-7; the D is unclear. This CDR3 has 14 amino acids. Trimming shortened V by 6 bases and J by 1 base, and 13 bases separated the two germline ends. Germline V gives CDR1 SNHLY, CDR2 FYNNEI. This CDR3 is CASRDFSASYEQYF. As DNA, the CDR3 is TGTGCCAGCAGGGATTTTTCGGCATCCTACGAGCAGTACTTC.

The CDR3 coding sequence is TGCGCCAGCAGCCAAGATCCCGGACTAGCGGGGCTCGGGTGGAAGCAGTACTTC. Protein sequence: CASSQDPGLAGLGWKQYF. The V call is TRBV4-1, the J call TRBJ2-7; 12 positions match TRBD2. Losses at the gene ends were 0 bases for V and 8 bases for J; bases not matched to a gene: 14. Germline V gene lookup returns CDR1 MGHRA and CDR2 YSYEKL. This CDR3 spans 18 amino acids.

The chain employs TRBV29-1 and TRBJ1-1; weak D call: TRBD1 (5 bases). Trimming cost V 5 bases and J 4 bases, with 14 bases left between them. Germline V gene sequence: CDR1 SQVTM, CDR2 ANQGSEA. The CDR3 extends over 13 amino acids. The CDR3 region is CSVFGGIGTEAFF. Here the CDR3 DNA reads TGCAGCGTTTTCGGGGGTATAGGCACTGAAGCTTTCTTT.

This CDR3 reads CASRLRRGGTNTGELFF. CDR3 DNA sequence: TGCGCCAGCAGGCTCCGTAGGGGGGGTACGAACACCGGGGAGCTGTTTTTT. J is TRBJ2-2 and V is TRBV5-1; TRBD2 might be the D (7 bases). CDR3 length: 17 residues. The V gene lost 5 bases and the J gene lost 0 bases, with 17 bases spanning the gap. Germline lookup yields CDR1 SGHRS and CDR2 YFSETQ.

This sequence joins TRBV30 and TRBJ2-7, with D possibly being TRBD1 (8 bases). Trimming took off 3 bases at V and 3 bases at J, with 12 bases between the two ends. This CDR3 is built from 13 residues. Germline values: CDR1 GTSNPN, CDR2 SVGIG (reference sequence). CDR3 sequence (DNA): TGTGCCTGGAGCACAGGGGGGGTCTACGAGCAGTACTTC. As protein: CAWSTGGVYEQYF.

The rearrangement uses TRBV27 and TRBJ2-6; the D is unclear. Looked up from germline, CDR1 is MNHEY and CDR2 is SMNVEV (reference sequence). Trimming shortened V by 0 bases and J by 2 bases, and 8 bases separated the two germline ends. CDR3 length equals 16 residues. CDR3 protein: CASSLSISAGANVLTF. The CDR3 region has the DNA TGTGCCAGCAGTTTATCAATTTCGGCTGGGGCCAACGTCCTGACTTTC.

This clone came up a few times. The sample contains more than one DNA sequence encoding this CDR3. V is TRBV18 and J is TRBJ1-6; 7 bases match TRBD1. Per the germline V gene, CDR1 is KGHSH and CDR2 is LQKENI. The V segment lost 3 bases and the J segment 4 bases; nucleotides outside the gene matches: 0. The CDR3 is made up of 14 amino acids. CDR3 coding DNA: TGTGCCAGCTCACCGGGACAGTATAATTCACCCCTCCACTTT. It is translated as CASSPGQYNSPLHF.

The chain recombines TRBV29-1 with TRBJ2-6; no reliable D call. The CDR3 runs 15 residues. Germline values: CDR1 SQVTM, CDR2 ANQGSEA. V shed 0 bases and J shed 0 bases, with 6 bases lying between them. This CDR3 is CSVEEGSSGANVLTF. The CDR3 DNA is TGCAGCGTTGAAGAAGGCAGCTCTGGGGCCAACGTCCTGACTTTC.

The CDR3 DNA reads as TGTGCCAGCAGCCCGGTGAAGAGAGCGCCTCGGGAAGAGACCCAGTACTTC. Translating it yields CASSPVKRAPREETQYF. The rearrangement joins TRBV7-8 to TRBJ2-5; D gene ambiguous. Germline-derived CDR1 and CDR2 are SGHVS and FQNEAQ. The CDR3 loop spans 17 amino acids. V was clipped by 5 bases and J by 3 bases, with 22 bases between them.

This chain joins TRBV19 and TRBJ2-1, with 9 bases that match TRBD2. Germline V gives CDR1 LNHDA, CDR2 SQIVND (reference sequence). The CDR3 covers 14 residues. After removal of 10 bases from V and 2 bases from J, the junction contained 6 bases not matched to a gene. The CDR3, as DNA: TGTGCCACTTCTAGCGGGGCGCCCTACAATGAGCAGTTCTTC. It specifies CATSSGAPYNEQFF.

The V call is TRBV9, the J call TRBJ2-7; unclear D gene. The germline V and J ends were trimmed by 4 bases and 0 bases, with 14 bases remaining between them. This CDR3 contains 15 residues. Germline V CDR1 and CDR2: SGDLS, YYNGEE. The CDR3: CASSPLADFSYEQYF. DNA for the CDR3: TGTGCCAGCAGCCCCCTTGCAGATTTCTCCTACGAGCAGTACTTC.

CDR3 sequence (DNA): TGTGCCAGCAAAAAGGGGGGGGCCTACAATGAGCAGTTCTTC. This codes for CASKKGGAYNEQFF. The V gene is TRBV27, the J gene TRBJ2-1, with D possibly matching TRBD2 (7 bases). Trimming stripped 7 bases from V and 2 bases from J, with 12 bases between. The CDR3 runs 14 residues. Per germline, CDR1 MNHEY and CDR2 SMNVEV (reference sequence).

This clone was picked up a small number of times. The chain joins TRBV7-9 to TRBJ2-4, with 15 bases identical to TRBD2. This CDR3 has 14 residues. J lost 15 bases, V lost 5 bases, and 8 bases had no gene match. CDR1 and CDR2 from the germline V gene are SEHNR and FQNEAQ (reference sequence). CDR3 in amino acids: CASSHDGTSGGRYF. DNA for the CDR3: TGTGCCAGCAGCCACGACGGGACTAGCGGGGGGAGGTACTTC.

The gene calls are TRBV7-2 and TRBJ2-1, with 8 bases fitting TRBD1. The trim removed 5 bases at V and 9 bases at J, leaving 18 bases unmatched. The CDR3 is made up of 17 amino acids. From germline, CDR1 is SGHTA and CDR2 FQGNSA. Here the CDR3 DNA reads TGTGCCAGCAGCCCCGTGTTATCAGGACAGGGAGGACCTGAGCAGTTCTTC. It specifies CASSPVLSGQGGPEQFF.

This clone has just a few counts. The V call is TRBV7-2, the J call TRBJ2-7; 7 bases are a match to TRBD2. V was clipped by 5 bases and J by 7 bases; unmatched bases: 14. Germline values: CDR1 SGHTA, CDR2 FQGNSA. This CDR3 is 15 amino acids long. CDR3 in DNA: TGTGCCAGCAGCCCTACTAGCGTCCCCTCGGGGGAGCAGTACTTC. Residues: CASSPTSVPSGEQYF.

The chain recombines TRBV5-4 with TRBJ1-2; 8 bases agree with TRBD1. J was trimmed by 4 bases and V by 4 bases; bases with no gene match: 6. Germline CDR1 reads SGHNT; CDR2 reads YYREEE (reference sequence). The CDR3 extends over 14 amino acids. The CDR3 loop reads CASSHRTGRYGYTF. CDR3 in DNA: TGTGCCAGCAGCCACCGGACAGGGCGCTATGGCTACACCTTC.